This is a list of T cell receptor beta chains from one sample in a study of cytomegalovirus exposure and HLA in healthy donors. Sequencing used immunoSEQ multiplex PCR; TCRdb keeps in-frame clones, though not all of them. The sample consists of 100,000 to 150,000 clones, roughly 80% of them appearing once. The sequencing input was PBMCs. The receptor source for this set is a man younger than 35 in good health and CMV-seropositive. The CDR3 runs from the conserved cysteine through the conserved F or W. Fields, in order: CDR3 protein, CDR3 DNA, J gene, clone size, D gene, V gene. D genes are given only for firm matches. Some rows mark clone size as missing; the rest say once, few, many or name a class of expanded clone.

CASSLETGEETQYF	TGCGCCAGCAGCTTGGAGACAGGGGAAGAGACCCAGTACTTC	TRBJ2-5	once	TRBD1	TRBV5-1
CASSPIPDTEAFF	TGTGCCAGCAGCCCCATACCGGACACTGAAGCTTTCTTT	TRBJ1-1	NA	NA	TRBV11-2
CASSQEKAGYGYTF	TGCGCCAGCAGCCAAGAAAAGGCAGGGTATGGCTACACCTTC	TRBJ1-2	NA	NA	TRBV4-1
CASSNFRGRLAEPTEAFF	TGTGCCAGCAGCAACTTCAGGGGGCGCCTAGCAGAGCCCACTGAAGCTTTCTTT	TRBJ1-1	NA	TRBD1	TRBV11-3
CASSFGTDKETQYF	TGTGCCAGCAGCTTCGGTACAGATAAAGAGACCCAGTACTTC	TRBJ2-5	NA	NA	TRBV5-4
CASSIRRTGPGNTIYF	TGTGCCAGCAGCATCCGTAGGACAGGGCCTGGAAACACCATATATTTT	TRBJ1-3	few	TRBD1	TRBV5-6
CSVEVRGPEGYTF	TGCAGCGTTGAAGTTAGGGGGCCAGAGGGCTACACCTTC	TRBJ1-2	NA	TRBD1	TRBV29-1
CASSPQGNNYGYTF	TGTGCCAGCAGCCCACAGGGTAATAACTATGGCTACACCTTC	TRBJ1-2	few	NA	TRBV7-9
CAWSSLDRLNTEAFF	TGTGCCTGGAGTTCTTTGGACAGATTGAACACTGAAGCTTTCTTT	TRBJ1-1	NA	NA	TRBV30
CASSFRQGSYEQYF	TGTGCCAGCAGCTTTCGACAGGGGTCCTACGAGCAGTACTTC	TRBJ2-7	NA	TRBD1	TRBV13
CASKTGSSPQHF	TGTGCCAGTAAGACAGGGTCGTCGCCCCAGCATTTT	TRBJ1-5	once	TRBD1	TRBV7-2
CASSATASGGADTQYF	TGCGCCAGCAGCGCTACCGCTAGCGGGGGGGCGGATACGCAGTATTTT	TRBJ2-3	NA	TRBD2	TRBV5-1
CAWRRDSGIYEQYF	TGTGCCTGGAGAAGGGATAGCGGTATTTACGAGCAGTACTTC	TRBJ2-7	NA	NA	TRBV30
CASSWTLAGGSKSQETQYF	TGTGCCAGCAGCTGGACACTAGCGGGAGGGAGCAAATCCCAAGAGACCCAGTACTTC	TRBJ2-5	NA	TRBD2	TRBV7-2
CASSSGTAARNSPLHF	TGTGCCAGTAGTAGCGGGACAGCCGCTCGAAATTCACCCCTCCACTTT	TRBJ1-6	NA	TRBD1	TRBV19
CASIMTGGYNYGYTF	TGTGCCAGTATCATGACAGGGGGCTATAACTATGGCTACACCTTC	TRBJ1-2	NA	TRBD1	TRBV19
CASRPGTEAFF	TGTGCCAGCAGACCAGGGACTGAAGCTTTCTTT	TRBJ1-1	few	NA	TRBV9
CASSEAGLAGPYTQYF	TGTGCCAGCAGTGAGGCAGGGCTAGCGGGGCCCTATACGCAGTATTTT	TRBJ2-3	NA	TRBD2	TRBV6-1
CASSPYQGQMGTEAFF	TGTGCCAGCAGCCCTTATCAGGGACAGATGGGTACTGAAGCTTTCTTT	TRBJ1-1	NA	TRBD1	TRBV7-8
CATSRDRASTEAFF	TGTGCCACCAGCAGAGATCGCGCGAGCACTGAAGCTTTCTTT	TRBJ1-1	NA	NA	TRBV15
CAARTANLYEQYF	TGTGCCGCCCGGACAGCGAATCTCTACGAGCAGTACTTC	TRBJ2-7	NA	NA	TRBV6-1
CASSFLPQGRYEQYF	TGTGCCAGTAGTTTTCTCCCCCAGGGGCGTTACGAGCAGTACTTC	TRBJ2-7	NA	NA	TRBV19
CASGSNGQGTYNEQFF	TGTGCTAGTGGTTCTAACGGACAGGGGACCTACAATGAGCAGTTCTTC	TRBJ2-1	NA	TRBD1	TRBV12-5
CASSLGQDRVHGYTF	TGTGCCAGCAGCTTGGGTCAGGACAGGGTACATGGCTACACCTTC	TRBJ1-2	NA	TRBD1	TRBV5-5
CASSQISASNEQFF	TGCGCCAGCAGCCAAATCAGCGCTAGCAATGAGCAGTTCTTC	TRBJ2-1	NA	NA	TRBV4-1
CASSQVIFSYPNTGELFF	TGTGCCAGCAGCCAAGTTATCTTTAGCTATCCGAACACCGGGGAGCTGTTTTTT	TRBJ2-2	NA	NA	TRBV14
CASSLGLAGENRETQYF	TGTGCCAGCAGCTTAGGGCTAGCGGGAGAAAATCGAGAGACCCAGTACTTC	TRBJ2-5	once	TRBD2	TRBV7-8
CASSLAGGFGTDTQYF	TGCGCCAGCAGCTTGGCAGGGGGATTCGGCACAGATACGCAGTATTTT	TRBJ2-3	NA	TRBD1	TRBV5-1
CASSRGQPTGELFF	TGTGCCAGCAGTCGGGGACAGCCCACCGGGGAGCTGTTTTTT	TRBJ2-2	NA	TRBD1	TRBV7-8
CASSTEGGATSPLHF	TGTGCCAGCAGCACAGAAGGGGGCGCAACTTCACCCCTCCACTTT	TRBJ1-6	NA	TRBD1	TRBV7-9
CASSIDGIRGFRTIYF	TGTGCCAGTAGTATTGATGGGATCAGGGGCTTTCGCACCATATATTTT	TRBJ1-3	once	NA	TRBV19
CAWASGGFYEQYF	TGTGCCTGGGCCTCCGGGGGATTCTACGAGCAGTACTTC	TRBJ2-7	NA	NA	TRBV30
CASTAASGVGGELFF	TGTGCCAGCACGGCGGCTAGCGGGGTCGGGGGGGAGCTGTTTTTT	TRBJ2-2	NA	TRBD2	TRBV6-1
CASGGRPYYNSPLHF	TGTGCCAGTGGTGGGCGACCCTACTATAATTCACCCCTCCACTTT	TRBJ1-6	NA	NA	TRBV19
CASSLVRGASNYGYTF	TGTGCCAGCAGCTTGGTCAGGGGGGCCTCTAACTATGGCTACACCTTC	TRBJ1-2	NA	TRBD1	TRBV5-4